This TCR beta chain was profiled in a study of blood T cell repertoires in COVID-19. Background on the study: Samples taken during acute and convalescent COVID-19 were collected in the United States, Italy and Spain.

Cohort assignment relied on participant-reported clinical history. Authors' methods: Reference gene primers were amplified, and this amplification served to estimate nucleated cell counts. This table comes from immunoSEQ multiplex PCR, and its TCRdb copy is limited to in-frame clones, with some not included. V, J and clone size are taken as reported in that table, and D and trimming were inferred from the DNA itself. The sample contains roughly 250,000 clones, 70% to 90% of which appear only once. Trimming left V 3 bases short and J 7 bases short, with 15 bases between. In germline, CDR1 is MDHEN, CDR2 SYDVKM. The CDR3 extends over 14 amino acids.

The chain uses TRBV28 and TRBJ2-5; possibly TRBD1 for D (8 bases). The clonotype was recovered from a woman aged 45 to 65 who had recovered from COVID-19. The sequencing input was PBMCs or T cells enriched from blood (not recorded which). The CDR3 DNA reads as TGTGCCAGCAGTTTGGACAGCGGGACAGGGACCCAGTACTTC. It is translated as CASSLDSGTGTQYF.